These T cell receptor beta chains were read from a single sample in a study of blood T cell repertoires in COVID-19. Sequencing was performed with immunoSEQ multiplex PCR; in TCRdb, only in-frame clones are kept and a portion is missing. The sample lists 110,000 or so clones; approximately 90% were seen once. Sequenced input: peripheral blood. The receptors were sampled from a woman in her forties or fifties with acute or convalescent COVID-19. Both conserved end residues are part of each CDR3. D genes are given only for firm matches. Size is omitted from some rows. Given values are once, few, many or a class for expanded clones.

clone_size,d_call,j_call,v_call,cdr3_nt,cdr3_aa
-,-,TRBJ2-7,TRBV10-2,TGCGCCAGCAGTGAGGGGCTTGGCGAGCAGTACTTC,CASSEGLGEQYF
-,-,TRBJ2-5,TRBV24-1,TGTGCCACCAGTGACCCGAACAGGGCAGAGACCCAGTACTTC,CATSDPNRAETQYF
-,TRBD2,TRBJ2-1,TRBV5-4,TGTGCCAGCAGCTTGGAGCGGGGGGATGAGCAGTTCTTC,CASSLERGDEQFF
-,-,TRBJ1-2,TRBV4-1,TGCGCCAGCAGCCCACCGGGGGGGGCGATCTATGGCTACACCTTC,CASSPPGGAIYGYTF
-,-,TRBJ2-2,TRBV24-1,TGTGCCACCAGTGATTTGGGGAAGGGGGCGAACACCGGGGAGCTGTTTTTT,CATSDLGKGANTGELFF
-,-,TRBJ1-5,TRBV19,TGTGCCAGTAGTGGGGCGACGGTTCAGCCCCAGCATTTT,CASSGATVQPQHF
-,TRBD1,TRBJ1-5,TRBV28,TGTGCCAGCAGCAGCGCGGGACAGGGGTTCAATCAGCCCCAGCATTTT,CASSSAGQGFNQPQHF
-,-,TRBJ1-1,TRBV5-6,TGTGCCAGCATCCGGCAGGGTGACACTGAAGCTTTCTTT,CASIRQGDTEAFF
-,-,TRBJ2-3,TRBV7-2,TGTGCCAGCAGCTTTGGAGGGCTAAGCACAGATACGCAGTATTTT,CASSFGGLSTDTQYF
once,TRBD2,TRBJ2-1,TRBV2,TGTGCCAGCGGGAGGGTCTACAATGAGCAGTTCTTC,CASGRVYNEQFF
-,TRBD1,TRBJ2-7,TRBV29-1,TGCAGCGTTGAAGCCGGGACAGACTCTTACGAGCAGTACTTC,CSVEAGTDSYEQYF
-,TRBD1,TRBJ1-5,TRBV6-5,TGTGCCAGCAGCGGGACAGTCAATCAGCCCCAGCATTTT,CASSGTVNQPQHF
-,TRBD1,TRBJ2-7,TRBV7-8,TGTGCCAGCAACCCCAAAGGGGGACAGGGGATCTACGAGCAGTACTTC,CASNPKGGQGIYEQYF
-,-,TRBJ1-1,TRBV10-3,TGTGCCATCAGTGAGATTGTCAGTACTAAATTTGAAGCTTTCTTT,CAISEIVSTKFEAFF
-,-,TRBJ1-6,TRBV30,TGTGCCTGGAGTGTAGAACTAACTAATTCACCCCTCCACTTT,CAWSVELTNSPLHF
-,-,TRBJ1-2,TRBV19,TGTGCCAGTGCAGGGATCTATGGCTACACCTTC,CASAGIYGYTF
-,-,TRBJ1-4,TRBV30,TGTTCCGGGACAAGCAATGAAAAACTGTTTTTT,CSGTSNEKLFF
once,TRBD1,TRBJ1-5,TRBV9,TGTGCCAGCAGCTGGGGACAGGGTAATCAGCCCCAGCATTTT,CASSWGQGNQPQHF
-,TRBD1,TRBJ2-2,TRBV6-6,TGTGCCAGCGGCACAGGGGCGAACACCGGGGAGCTGTTTTTT,CASGTGANTGELFF
once,-,TRBJ2-3,TRBV2,TGTGCCAGCAGTGAAGGGGCGGGAACCAACACAGATACGCAGTATTTT,CASSEGAGTNTDTQYF
few,-,TRBJ2-7,TRBV7-6,TGTGCCAGCAGCTTTCGCCAAACAAGCTCCTACGAGCAGTACTTC,CASSFRQTSSYEQYF
-,-,TRBJ1-1,TRBV5-1,TGCGCCAGCAGCTTGGGTGGCGGGAACACTGAAGCTTTCTTT,CASSLGGGNTEAFF
-,-,TRBJ2-7,TRBV7-9,TGTGCCAGCAGCTTAGCGCCTCGGGAGGAGCAGTACTTC,CASSLAPREEQYF
-,-,TRBJ1-5,TRBV14,TGTGCCAGCAGCCTATATAGCAATCAGCCCCAGCATTTT,CASSLYSNQPQHF
-,-,TRBJ1-3,TRBV18,TGTGCCAGCTCACCGGTGGAGTTTAGGAGTCACTCTGGAAACACCATATATTTT,CASSPVEFRSHSGNTIYF
-,TRBD2,TRBJ2-3,TRBV4-1,TGCGCCAGCAGCAAGCGGGGGGGCGTCGGAGATACGCAGTATTTT,CASSKRGGVGDTQYF
-,TRBD2,TRBJ2-1,TRBV6-2/TRBV6-3,TGTGCCAGCAGCCCCCCCTCCGGAGCGGGGAATGAGCAGTTCTTC,CASSPPSGAGNEQFF
-,-,TRBJ2-7,TRBV28,TGTGCCAGCAGTTTGAGGGCCTACGAGCAGTACTTC,CASSLRAYEQYF
-,TRBD1,TRBJ2-1,TRBV10-3,TGTGCCACCTACCATCGACAGGGTTTGTACAATGAGCAGTTCTTC,CATYHRQGLYNEQFF
-,-,TRBJ1-5,TRBV30,TGTGCCTGGAGTGGGGGGGGCGATCAGCCCCAGCATTTT,CAWSGGGDQPQHF
-,TRBD2,TRBJ2-1,TRBV4-3,TGCGCCAGCAGCCAAGACAGTGGTCTAGCGGGGGTCAGTGAGCAGTTCTTC,CASSQDSGLAGVSEQFF
-,TRBD2,TRBJ2-3,TRBV18,TGTGCCAGCTCACTAAAAGGAACCGGGACTAGCGCCACAGATACGCAGTATTTT,CASSLKGTGTSATDTQYF
-,TRBD2,TRBJ2-1,TRBV7-9,TGTGCCAGCAGCTTTATGAGCGGGGGTCACAATGAGCAGTTCTTC,CASSFMSGGHNEQFF
-,-,TRBJ1-6,TRBV18,TGTGCCAGCTCGTCCCAGGCTGTAGACGGGAGGTCACCCCTCCACTTT,CASSSQAVDGRSPLHF
once,-,TRBJ2-5,TRBV4-1,TGCGCCAGCAGTCTACTATTACAAGAGACCCAGTACTTC,CASSLLLQETQYF
-,-,TRBJ2-5,TRBV25-1,TGTGCCAGTGAGGGGGTGGGAGAGACCCAGTACTTC,CASEGVGETQYF
-,-,TRBJ1-3,TRBV7-3,TGTGCCAGCAGCTTAGGCCCGGGGGCTGGAAACACCATATATTTT,CASSLGPGAGNTIYF
-,TRBD2,TRBJ2-1,TRBV7-3,TGTGCCAGCAGTCCGACTAGCGGGAGAAGCGGTGAGCAGTTCTTC,CASSPTSGRSGEQFF